This TCR beta chain originates from a study of cytomegalovirus exposure and HLA in healthy donors. Study-wide findings and caveats: The likely explanation for a cluster of highly shared sequence variants was sequencing artifact. When presence/absence was analysed, sequencing depth was taken to be roughly uniform across donors. Researchers counted 150 to 200 TCR beta chains as cytomegalovirus-associated. Earlier analysis looked at TCR beta V segments, and most were productive about 87% or about 30% of the time.

PCR involved 60 Vbeta and 13 Jbeta primers. The protocol was immunoSEQ multiplex PCR, while the TCRdb copy is restricted to in-frame clones and leaves out a portion. The sample holds hundreds of thousands of clones; roughly 87% are singletons and the top ten take 6%. CDR1 and CDR2 (germline): SGHVS, FQNEAQ. This CDR3 spans 18 amino acids. Trimming removed 2 bases from V and 8 bases from J, with 25 bases in between. The table lists this clone with a count of one. The antigen is not known. The specimen was PBMCs. The gene calls are TRBV7-8 and TRBJ1-3, with a weak D call TRBD1 (6 bases). The receptor comes from a man aged 40-49 years in good health and CMV-seropositive. The CDR3 spells CASSLLPQTGPEGDTIYF. The CDR3, as DNA: TGTGCCAGCAGCTTACTCCCTCAGACAGGCCCTGAAGGTGACACCATATATTTT.